The 2 T cell receptor beta chains reported below all come from one sample, sequenced in a study of blood T cell repertoires in COVID-19. Produced via immunoSEQ multiplex PCR; TCRdb's table is partial and in-frame only. The sample yields under 150,000 clones, around 88% seen once. The sample consisted of peripheral blood. The source is a human donor in a cohort sampled during active COVID-19.

The J gene is TRBJ2-1, the V gene TRBV6-2 or TRBV6-3, with a possible D match to TRBD1 (6 bases). Between the trimmed V and J ends, which lost 7 bases and 0 bases, there was a span of 10 bases. CDR3 length: 14 amino acids. Germline-derived CDR1 and CDR2 are MNHEY and SVGEGT. The CDR3 reads CASTPGDSYNEQFF. The CDR3 region has the DNA TGTGCCAGCACCCCAGGGGACTCCTACAATGAGCAGTTCTTC.

The V gene is TRBV10-3, the J gene TRBJ2-5; 7 bases align to TRBD1. This CDR3 has 14 residues. Germline values: CDR1 ENHRY, CDR2 SYGVKD. Losses at the gene ends were 3 bases for V and 3 bases for J; bases not matched to a gene: 4. The CDR3 DNA follows: TGTGCCATCAGTGATCGGGACAGTGAAGAGACCCAGTACTTC. Its translation is CAISDRDSEETQYF.